A selection of T cell receptor beta chains follows, all from one sample in a study of blood T cell repertoires in COVID-19. Using immunoSEQ multiplex PCR, the repertoire was profiled, and TCRdb retains in-frame clones only, with some absent. The sample includes some 180,000 clones, roughly 85% of them seen just once. Sequencing was carried out using peripheral blood. The receptor set was obtained from a woman of 80 years or more with acute or convalescent COVID-19. Both conserved end residues are part of each CDR3. D genes are given only for firm matches. Clone size is stated in some rows and not others, as once, few, many or a class when expanded.

j_call,clone_size,d_call,v_call,cdr3_nt,cdr3_aa
TRBJ1-2,once,TRBD1,TRBV15,TGTGCCACCAGTCAGGGGGGTTATGGCTACACCTTC,CATSQGGYGYTF
TRBJ2-3,NA,NA,TRBV7-9,TGTGCCAGCAGCTTCCGCGGGAAGTACACAGATACGCAGTATTTT,CASSFRGKYTDTQYF
TRBJ2-2,NA,NA,TRBV4-3,TGCGCCAGCAGCCAAGAGAGGACGAACACCGGGGAGCTGTTTTTT,CASSQERTNTGELFF
TRBJ2-7,NA,TRBD2,TRBV5-1,TGCGCCAGCAGCTTGGGTCCTAGCGGGAGTGGGTACGAGCAGTACTTC,CASSLGPSGSGYEQYF
TRBJ1-2,NA,NA,TRBV5-6,TGTGCCAGCAGCTTGATCCGGGAGTTCCACCTTCCTATGGGCTACACCTTC,CASSLIREFHLPMGYTF
TRBJ1-1,once,TRBD1,TRBV6-5,TGTGCCAGCACTGGGGACAGACTCGGTCCCACTGAAGCTTTCTTT,CASTGDRLGPTEAFF
TRBJ2-2,NA,TRBD2,TRBV10-2,TGCGCCGTCCGAGAAAGCGGGGAAAGGACCGGGGAGCTGTTTTTT,CAVRESGERTGELFF
TRBJ1-1,NA,NA,TRBV15,TGTGCCACCAGCAGAGACCAGGGATTGACTTTCTTT,CATSRDQGLTFF
TRBJ2-3,NA,NA,TRBV11-2,TGTGCCAGCAGCTTCTATGGCGGGGCTAGATCTAGCACAGATACGCAGTATTTT,CASSFYGGARSSTDTQYF
TRBJ2-1,NA,NA,TRBV10-2,TGCGCCAGCAGTGAGTTATACAGGGACCAGTTCTTC,CASSELYRDQFF
TRBJ2-5,NA,TRBD1,TRBV2,TGTGCCAGCAGGACAGGGGGCTTTCCAGAGACCCAGTACTTC,CASRTGGFPETQYF
TRBJ2-1,NA,TRBD2,TRBV5-1,TGCGCCAGCAGCTCGGGACTAGCGGGGGGCTCCTACAATGAGCAGTTCTTC,CASSSGLAGGSYNEQFF
TRBJ1-5,NA,NA,TRBV28,TGTGCCAGCAGTTTAGAAACAGGGATGGGCAATCAGCCCCAGCATTTT,CASSLETGMGNQPQHF
TRBJ2-7,NA,TRBD1,TRBV5-1,TGCGCCAGCAGCTGGGGACAGGGCGCGTCCTACGAGCAGTACTTC,CASSWGQGASYEQYF
TRBJ2-3,NA,NA,TRBV6-2/TRBV6-3,TGTGCCAGCAGTTCTGGCCTAGCTCGCACAGATACGCAGTATTTT,CASSSGLARTDTQYF
TRBJ2-3,NA,NA,TRBV5-1,TGCGCCAGCAGAGGCGGCCCTAGTAGGGATACGCAGTATTTT,CASRGGPSRDTQYF
TRBJ2-1,NA,TRBD2,TRBV6-6,TGTGCCAGCAGCCTAGCGGGAGAAGGTGAGCAGTTCTTC,CASSLAGEGEQFF
TRBJ1-5,NA,TRBD1,TRBV28,TGTGCCAGCAGTGGACATGTGGGACAGGGAAATCAGCCCCAGCATTTT,CASSGHVGQGNQPQHF
TRBJ1-4,NA,TRBD1,TRBV5-1,TGCGCCAGCAGCCCGGACAGGGTACGCGAAAAACTGTTTTTT,CASSPDRVREKLFF
TRBJ1-2,NA,TRBD1,TRBV30,TGTGCCTGGAGTGTCAGGGGGACAGGGTTGAGCTATGGCTACACCTTC,CAWSVRGTGLSYGYTF
TRBJ1-2,NA,TRBD1,TRBV3-1/TRBV3-2,TGTGCCAGCAGCCATTCGGGACAGGGAGTTGGCTACACCTTC,CASSHSGQGVGYTF
TRBJ2-7,NA,TRBD2,TRBV5-1,TGCGCCAGCAGCACCCTGACTAGCGGAGTAAACTACGAGCAGTACTTC,CASSTLTSGVNYEQYF
TRBJ1-2,NA,TRBD1,TRBV2,TGTGCCAGCAGTGTTGGGGACAGGGGCAACTATGGCTACACCTTC,CASSVGDRGNYGYTF
TRBJ2-2,NA,NA,TRBV18,TGTGCCAGCTCACCCTCCTGGTTGGGGGGAGACCACACCGGGGAGCTGTTTTTT,CASSPSWLGGDHTGELFF
TRBJ2-7,NA,TRBD1,TRBV6-6,TGTGCCAGCAGGCCAGGACAGGGGACCTACGAGCAGTACTTC,CASRPGQGTYEQYF
TRBJ2-1,NA,TRBD2,TRBV9,TGTGCCAGCAGCGTACTTAGCGGGAGGGTGTACAATGAGCAGTTCTTC,CASSVLSGRVYNEQFF
TRBJ2-2,once,TRBD2,TRBV5-1,TGCGCCAGCAGCCGCGAGGGACTAAGTAACACCGGGGAGCTGTTTTTT,CASSREGLSNTGELFF
TRBJ2-3,NA,TRBD2,TRBV19,TGTGCCAGTAGTAGATCGACTAGCGGGGGCCTTAGCACAGATACGCAGTATTTT,CASSRSTSGGLSTDTQYF
TRBJ1-2,NA,NA,TRBV19,TGTGCCAGTAGTCCAGGACGGGGGACTAACTATGGCTACACCTTC,CASSPGRGTNYGYTF
TRBJ2-3,once,TRBD1,TRBV7-6,TGTGCCACTCAGGGGACAGCCGCAGATACGCAGTATTTT,CATQGTAADTQYF
TRBJ1-5,few,NA,TRBV2,TGTGCCAGCAGTGGTACGGGAGGATACAATCAGCCCCAGCATTTT,CASSGTGGYNQPQHF
TRBJ2-1,NA,TRBD2,TRBV7-2,TGTGCCAGCAGCTTAGGCGGCGGGAGGTCCTACAATGAGCAGTTCTTC,CASSLGGGRSYNEQFF
TRBJ2-1,NA,NA,TRBV3-1/TRBV3-2,TGTGCCAGCAGCCAAGGGTCGGGGAGTGAGCAGTTCTTC,CASSQGSGSEQFF
TRBJ2-3,NA,NA,TRBV4-2,TGTGCCAGCAGCCAAGAGAATAGGCAGGGGAGTACAGATACGCAGTATTTT,CASSQENRQGSTDTQYF
TRBJ2-6,NA,TRBD1,TRBV28,TGTGCCAGCAGTAGGACAGGGGCCGGGGCCAACGTCCTGACTTTC,CASSRTGAGANVLTF
TRBJ1-3,NA,NA,TRBV15,TGTGCCACCAGCCGAGATCGGGAGGCTGGAAACACCATATATTTT,CATSRDREAGNTIYF
TRBJ2-1,NA,TRBD2,TRBV11-2,TGTGCCAGCAGCCAGACTAGCGGGAGGGCCCGTGAGCAGTTCTTC,CASSQTSGRAREQFF
TRBJ2-5,once,TRBD2,TRBV5-1,TGCGCCAGCAGCCCGGTCCCAGGACTAGCGGGGGTAGAGACCCAGTACTTC,CASSPVPGLAGVETQYF
TRBJ1-5,once,NA,TRBV6-2/TRBV6-3,TGTGCCAGCAGTTACTCGGAGGGTCAGCCCCAGCATTTT,CASSYSEGQPQHF
TRBJ2-2,NA,TRBD2,TRBV7-8,TGTGCCAGCAGCTTAAGGGAGGGGAGGACCACCGGGGAGCTGTTTTTT,CASSLREGRTTGELFF
TRBJ1-2,NA,NA,TRBV27,TGTGCCAGCAGTTTTTTTAGTGGCGGGGGCTACACCTTC,CASSFFSGGGYTF
TRBJ1-5,once,TRBD1,TRBV2,TGTGCCAGCAGTGAGGAGACAGGGTTTAATCAGCCCCAGCATTTT,CASSEETGFNQPQHF
TRBJ2-2,NA,TRBD2,TRBV6-2/TRBV6-3,TGTGCCAGCAGTTACGGGGGACTAGCGGGAGAAAGAAACACCGGGGAGCTGTTTTTT,CASSYGGLAGERNTGELFF
TRBJ1-1,NA,TRBD1,TRBV19,TGTGCCAGTAGTATCCTACAGGGGGCCACTGAAGCTTTCTTT,CASSILQGATEAFF
TRBJ2-2,NA,TRBD2,TRBV5-1,TGCGCCAGCAGCACCGTAGCCGGGACTAGCCGCAACACCGGGGAGCTGTTTTTT,CASSTVAGTSRNTGELFF
TRBJ2-1,NA,NA,TRBV24-1,TGTGCCACCAGTGATACGAGAACTACGGCGGCGCTCAATGAGCAGTTCTTC,CATSDTRTTAALNEQFF
TRBJ1-2,NA,NA,TRBV18,TGTGCCAGCTCGCACAGGGATGCGGCTAACTATGGCTACACCTTC,CASSHRDAANYGYTF
TRBJ2-3,NA,NA,TRBV21-1,TGTGCCAGCAGCAAGGATGCAGGGCGGGGGGGGTTAGCAGATACGCAGTATTTT,CASSKDAGRGGLADTQYF